The text below deals with one TCR beta chain. The antigen remains unidentified. These data come from a study of response to subunit inactivated influenza vaccine. Study results and caveats: The authors offered the suggestion that each seasonal influenza vaccination recruits few new T cells.

MiXCR, run by TCRdb on the RT-PCR reads, gives a single entry per CDR3 protein. The sample lists over 800,000 distinct CDR3 sequences, 20% to 25% occurring once. This specimen consisted of PBMCs from blood, obtained approximately 5 days after vaccination. This receptor was obtained from a middle-aged man who received an inactivated influenza vaccine.

The CDR3 region has the DNA TGCAGCGTTGCTTTGACAGGCAAAGAGACCCAGTACTTC. The encoded protein is CSVALTGKETQYF. The V call is TRBV29-1, the J call TRBJ2-5, with D tentatively TRBD1 (6 bases). The germline gives CDR1 SQVTM, CDR2 ANQGSEA. Trimming cost V 4 bases and J 3 bases, with 12 bases left between them. The CDR3 is 13 residues long.